The T cell receptor (beta chain) under discussion was sequenced for a study of CD8 T cells in ankylosing spondylitis. This clonotype has more than one count but fewer than ten. What it binds is unknown. Deletions cut 4 bases from V and 4 bases from J, with 8 bases between. The germline V gene encodes CDR1 ENHRY and CDR2 SYGVKD. The CDR3 totals 13 residues. TCRdb analysed the 5' RACE reads with MiXCR anew, one entry per CDR3 protein. There are some 800,000 distinct CDR3 sequences in the sample; about 11% occur only once, and less than 0.65% lies in the top ten. Study-level results: For ankylosing spondylitis blood, a TCR beta motif of under ten highly homologous variants appeared characteristic. Reportedly, matched ankylosing spondylitis synovial fluid was significantly enriched for disease-linked clones.

The source is a male donor with ankylosing spondylitis. The chain is built from TRBV10-3 and TRBJ1-3, with D possibly being TRBD1 (6 bases). Sequences were obtained from blood, either unsorted or a sorted T cell fraction (not recorded which). CDR3 amino acids: CAISGTGGNTIYF. CDR3 DNA sequence: TGTGCCATCAGTGGTACAGGGGGAAACACCATATATTTT.